Shown below are 28 T cell receptor beta chains from a single sample sequenced in a study of Graves' ophthalmopathy and Graves' hyperthyroidism (dated by TCRdb to 2016 to 2019). This sample was sequenced with an Illumina HiSeq 2000. For repertoire sequencing, the TCR beta CDR3 regions were amplified from RNA transcripts. HTBI primers and the Qiagen OneStep RT-PCR kit were used in a first-round RT-PCR, which was followed by a second-round multiplex PCR, size selection and purification. The public sequencing data were trimmed at Q25 with fastp and processed into clonotypes with MiXCR by TCRdb, which kept only in-frame beta chains. Each record represents a unique CDR3 protein, reported with the most common genes and DNA among its rows. The sample yields 740,000 or so distinct CDR3 sequences; around 40% were counted once. 44% of the sample is in the top ten clones. The sequenced material came from peripheral blood. The receptors originated from an adult man with Graves' ophthalmopathy.

Turning to this clonotype: The conserved closing phenylalanine or tryptophan is absent in this CDR3, likely reflecting a read error. The chain is built from TRBV12-3 or TRBV12-4 and TRBJ2-7, with D uncertain. CDR3 length: 14 residues. The germline V and J ends were trimmed by 5 bases and 2 bases, with 13 bases remaining between them. As DNA, the CDR3 is TGTGCCAGCAGTCCTATGGCTCGGACCTACGAGCAGTACCTC. It yields the protein CASSPMARTYEQYL.

The chain carries TRBV2 and TRBJ2-7; D is unclear. The CDR3 loop spans 11 amino acids. With 8 bases removed from V and 6 bases from J, the gap between germline ends came to 11 bases. The germline gives CDR1 SNHLY, CDR2 FYNNEI. The CDR3 DNA follows: TGTGCCAGCGCAATCGGTCGCGAGCAGTACTTC. As protein: CASAIGREQYF. The full variable domain, in which reference TRBV2 and TRBJ2-7 provide the parts outside the CDR3, is EPEVTQTPSHQVTQMGQEVILRCVPISNHLYFYWYRQILGQKVEFLVSFYNNEISEKSEIFDDQFSVERPDGSNFTLKIRSTKLEDSAMYFCASAIGREQYFGPGTRLTVT.

This chain connects TRBV2 to TRBJ2-5, with D uncertain. V lost 3 bases, J lost 1 base, and 6 bases lay in between. The CDR3 extends over 13 amino acids. The germline V gene has CDR1 SNHLY and CDR2 FYNNEI. CDR3 DNA sequence: TGTGCCAGCAGTGATCGGTCCCAAGAGACCCAGTACTTC. As protein: CASSDRSQETQYF.

This rearrangement joins TRBV7-9 to TRBJ2-7; a weak D match, TRBD1 (6 bases). V lost 6 bases and J 6 bases, leaving 12 bases between the germline ends. Per the germline V gene, CDR1 is SEHNR and CDR2 is FQNEAQ (reference sequence). This CDR3 contains 12 residues. The CDR3 spells CASSSWTVEQYF. Written as DNA, the CDR3 is TGTGCCAGCAGTTCGTGGACAGTCGAGCAGTACTTC.

This clonotype has a single count. The rearrangement uses TRBV16 and TRBJ2-2, with D maybe TRBD1 (6 bases). The CDR3 is 15 amino acids. Trimming took 7 bases from V and 2 from J, leaving 14 bases between them. The V gene's germline CDR1 is KGHSY and CDR2 FQNENV. The CDR3: CASTRTEKNTGELFF. The CDR3 bases are TGTGCCAGCACAAGGACAGAGAAAAACACCGGGGAGCTGTTTTTT.

The J gene is TRBJ2-2, the V gene TRBV9; TRBD2 is a possible D gene (5 bases). Per the germline V gene, CDR1 is SGDLS and CDR2 is YYNGEE. Trimming left V 5 bases short and J 3 bases short, with 14 bases between. The CDR3 has 15 residues. The CDR3: CASSPTSPYTGELFF. In DNA, the CDR3 is TGTGCCAGCAGTCCAACTAGTCCGTACACCGGGGAGCTGTTTTTT.

This sequence joins TRBV15 and TRBJ2-3; D may be TRBD1 (5 bases). The CDR3 runs 15 residues. Deletions cut 7 bases from V and 0 bases from J, with 14 bases between. Looked up from germline, CDR1 is LNHNV and CDR2 is YYDKDF (reference sequence). CDR3 amino acids: CATTPRGMSTDTQYF. The CDR3 bases are TGTGCCACCACCCCAAGGGGTATGAGCACAGATACGCAGTATTTT.

The chain combines TRBV5-1 with TRBJ2-5; TRBD1 matches at 7 bases. Trimming took 0 bases from V and 0 from J; bases not matched to a gene: 2. The germline V gene has CDR1 SGHRS and CDR2 YFSETQ. The CDR3 runs to 15 residues. CDR3: CASSLAGQNQETQYF. In nucleotides, the CDR3 is TGCGCCAGCAGCTTGGCGGGACAGAACCAAGAGACCCAGTACTTC.

The V and J genes are TRBV24-1 and TRBJ1-5, with a possible D match to TRBD1 (6 bases). Per germline, CDR1 KGHDR and CDR2 SFDVKD. The V and J ends lost 5 bases and 7 bases respectively, with 20 bases between them. The CDR3 is 16 residues long. In nucleotides, the CDR3 is TGTGCCACCAGTGCCCCCAAGGGAGGGGGGCGGCAGCCCCAGCATTTT. Amino acids: CATSAPKGGGRQPQHF.

A note on this clonotype: Just one base apart from a much larger clone, this may be a read error. The chain has TRBV5-1 and TRBJ2-5; D is perhaps TRBD2 (6 bases). Germline V gene data show CDR1 as SGHRS and CDR2 as YFSETQ. The CDR3 has 15 residues. CDR3 protein: CANSLGGSGQETQYF. CDR3 DNA sequence: TGCGCCAACAGCTTGGGGGGTAGCGGTCAAGAGACCCAGTACTTC.

V gene TRBV20-1 combines with J gene TRBJ2-7, with 10 bases identical to TRBD2. Losses at the gene ends were 6 bases for V and 7 bases for J; bases not matched to a gene: 9. The germline V gene has CDR1 DFQATT and CDR2 SNEGSKA (reference sequence). The length of the CDR3 is 13 residues. The CDR3 sequence: CSARASGSWEQYF. The CDR3 DNA reads as TGCAGTGCCCGAGCTAGCGGGAGTTGGGAGCAGTACTTC.

There are a few counts of this clonotype. This chain uses TRBV19 with TRBJ1-1, with 8 bases fitting TRBD1. Germline CDR1 is LNHDA and CDR2 is SQIVND (reference sequence). Trimming at V came to 6 bases and at J to 1 base, leaving 10 bases not matched to a gene. The CDR3 covers 16 residues. The CDR3 sequence: CASRGKRTGKNTEAFF. CDR3 in DNA: TGTGCCAGTAGGGGGAAGCGGACAGGGAAGAACACTGAAGCTTTCTTT.

This clonotype was detected ten times or more. The V gene is TRBV19, the J gene TRBJ1-5; the D is unclear. V was cut by 0 bases and J by 7 bases, with 7 bases left in between. CDR1 is LNHDA, CDR2 SQIVND, per germline (reference sequence). The CDR3 totals 13 residues. CDR3: CASSIDVVQPQHF. DNA of the CDR3: TGTGCCAGTAGTATAGATGTCGTGCAGCCCCAGCATTTT.

This clonotype was counted between two and nine times. The chain is built from TRBV7-9 and TRBJ2-2, with 12 bases fitting TRBD1. CDR1 is SEHNR and CDR2 is FQNEAQ in the germline V gene (reference sequence). This CDR3 region has 17 residues. V was clipped by 6 bases and J by 7 bases; unmatched bases: 12. CDR3 nucleotide sequence: TGTGCCAGCAGTGAGCCCCCGGGACAGGGGGCGGACGGGGAGCTGTTTTTT. Its protein product is CASSEPPGQGADGELFF.

This clonotype was seen many times. V usage is TRBV29-1 and J usage is TRBJ2-7; unclear D gene. From germline, CDR1 is SQVTM and CDR2 ANQGSEA. This CDR3 spans 13 amino acids. V lost 0 bases and J 1 base, leaving 7 bases between the germline ends. DNA of the CDR3: TGCAGCGTTGAAGATCTCGGGTCCTACGAGCAGTACTTC. Translating it yields CSVEDLGSYEQYF.

V gene TRBV3-1 combines with J gene TRBJ2-5, with 10 bases matching TRBD2. The J call may be in error: the DNA end matches TRBJ2-7 better. This CDR3 has 16 amino acids. Germline V gives CDR1 LGHDT, CDR2 YNNKEL (reference sequence). CDR3 in amino acids: CASSQDLPSGSNEQYF. The CDR3, as DNA: TGTGCCAGCAGCCAAGATTTGCCTAGCGGGAGTAACGAGCAGTACTTC.

Turning to this clonotype: Germline is not matched at one junction end, which may reflect a read error. V is TRBV7-9 and J is TRBJ1-4; D may be TRBD1 (6 bases). Germline CDR1 SEHNR, CDR2 FQNEAQ (reference sequence). This CDR3 spans 15 amino acids. CDR3 region: CASSSRQATNEKLFF. In nucleotides, the CDR3 is TGCGCCAGCAGCTCCCGACAGGCAACTAATGAAAAACTGTTTTTT.

This clonotype was counted only a few times. This rearrangement joins TRBV5-1 to TRBJ2-2; a weak D match, TRBD1 (5 bases). The CDR3 contains 15 residues. From germline, CDR1 is SGHRS and CDR2 YFSETQ. V shed 2 bases and J shed 0 bases, with 8 bases lying between them. CDR3 sequence: CASSFRVPNTGELFF. The CDR3 DNA reads as TGCGCCAGCAGCTTCAGGGTGCCGAACACCGGGGAGCTGTTTTTT.

The rearrangement links TRBV25-1 to TRBJ2-7; D not certain. The CDR3 length is 13 residues. Trimming left V 8 bases short and J 0 bases short, with 11 bases between. Germline CDR1 MGHDK, CDR2 SYGVNS. The DNA of the CDR3 is TGTGCCAGCTCACCGAGGAACTCCTACGAGCAGTACTTC. Translated, it gives CASSPRNSYEQYF.

This clonotype was found many times. The chain uses TRBV29-1 and TRBJ1-1; no definite D call. CDR3 size: 13 residues. The germline V and J ends were trimmed by 6 bases and 2 bases, with 13 bases remaining between them. In germline, CDR1 is SQVTM, CDR2 ANQGSEA. CDR3 DNA sequence: TGCAGCGTAGCGACAACGATCAACACTGAAGCTTTCTTT. This gives the protein CSVATTINTEAFF.

This clonotype appeared once. The chain combines TRBV7-2 with TRBJ2-5; D may be TRBD2 (5 bases). CDR1 and CDR2 (germline): SGHTA, FQGNSA. The CDR3 is 17 amino acids. Trimming removed 4 bases from V and 7 bases from J, with 25 bases in between. CDR3 in amino acids: CASSSRYAGGNTGTQYF. CDR3 sequence (DNA): TGTGCCAGCAGCTCAAGGTACGCAGGAGGAAACACCGGGACCCAGTACTTC.

This clonotype was observed at least ten times. V gene TRBV15 combines with J gene TRBJ1-6; D gene ambiguous. The CDR3 is made up of 14 amino acids. Trimming removed 5 bases at V and 7 bases at J, with 12 bases between. Germline CDR1 and CDR2: LNHNV and YYDKDF (reference sequence). CDR3 in amino acids: CATSLNPENSPLHF. The CDR3 nucleotides are TGTGCCACCAGCCTCAACCCCGAAAATTCACCCCTCCACTTT.

The V gene is TRBV6-6, the J gene TRBJ1-4; weak D call: TRBD1 (5 bases). Germline assignment: CDR1 MNHNY and CDR2 SVGAGI (reference sequence). CDR3 length: 17 amino acids. V shed 5 bases and J shed 0 bases, with 16 bases lying between them. Here the CDR3 reads CASSDTAQGTTNEKLFF. CDR3 in DNA: TGTGCCAGCAGTGATACGGCGCAGGGAACAACTAATGAAAAACTGTTTTTT.

The V and J genes are TRBV19 and TRBJ2-6; D gene unclear. The V and J ends lost 0 bases and 2 bases respectively, with 5 bases between them. In germline, CDR1 is LNHDA, CDR2 SQIVND (reference sequence). There are 15 residues in the CDR3. CDR3: CASSIDNPGANVLTF. The CDR3 DNA is TGTGCCAGTAGTATAGACAACCCTGGGGCCAACGTCCTGACTTTC.

This clonotype was detected ten times or more. J is TRBJ1-1 and V is TRBV7-9; D call uncertain. The V gene's germline CDR1 is SEHNR and CDR2 FQNEAQ (reference sequence). The CDR3 is 14 amino acids. The V end lost 5 bases, the J end lost 0 bases, and 10 bases lay between the germline ends. CDR3 protein: CASSPPGLNTEAFF. DNA for the CDR3: TGTGCCAGCAGCCCACCAGGACTGAACACTGAAGCTTTCTTT. The variable domain in full, completed from reference TRBV7-9 and TRBJ1-1, reads DTGVSQNPRHKITKRGQNVTFRCDPISEHNRLYWYRQTLGQGPEFLTYFQNEAQLEKSRLLSDRFSAERPKGSFSTLEIQRTEQGDSAMYLCASSPPGLNTEAFFGQGTRLTVV.

This chain connects TRBV10-3 to TRBJ1-5; 7 bases line up with TRBD1. Germline-derived CDR1 and CDR2 are ENHRY and SYGVKD. The CDR3 totals 15 residues. Trimming took 10 bases from V and 4 from J; bases not matched to a gene: 13. CDR3 bases: TGTGCCAGCAGCCGACAGGGCTTAACGAATCAGCCCCAGCATTTT. Translated, it gives CASSRQGLTNQPQHF.

This clonotype was seen at least ten times. This chain joins TRBV15 and TRBJ2-5, with no clear D. The CDR3 extends over 13 amino acids. With 2 bases removed from V and 8 bases from J, the gap between germline ends came to 12 bases. CDR1 LNHNV and CDR2 YYDKDF come from the germline V gene (reference sequence). CDR3 region: CATSRWPPSTQYF. The CDR3 nucleotides are TGTGCCACCAGCAGATGGCCTCCGTCCACCCAGTACTTC.

A note on this clonotype: A much larger clone lies one base from this, so it may be a read error. The V and J genes are TRBV10-3 and TRBJ1-5; tentatively, D is TRBD1 (5 bases). CDR3 length: 15 amino acids. Germline V gene lookup returns CDR1 ENHRY and CDR2 SYGVKD. CDR3 sequence: CVISESRGVGRTQHF. DNA of the CDR3: TGTGTCATCAGTGAGTCGAGAGGGGTGGGAAGGACCCAGCATTTT.